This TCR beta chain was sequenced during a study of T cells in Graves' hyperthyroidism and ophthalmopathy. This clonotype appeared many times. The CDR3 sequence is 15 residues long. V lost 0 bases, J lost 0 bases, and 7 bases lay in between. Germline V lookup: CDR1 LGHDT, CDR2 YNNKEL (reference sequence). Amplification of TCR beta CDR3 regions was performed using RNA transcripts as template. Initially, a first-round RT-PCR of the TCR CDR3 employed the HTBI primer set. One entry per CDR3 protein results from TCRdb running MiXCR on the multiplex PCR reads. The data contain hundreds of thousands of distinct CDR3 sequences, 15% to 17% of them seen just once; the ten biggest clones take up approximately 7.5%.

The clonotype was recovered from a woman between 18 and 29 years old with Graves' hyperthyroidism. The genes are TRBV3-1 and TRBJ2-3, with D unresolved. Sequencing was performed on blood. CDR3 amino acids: CASSQDDHSTDTQYF. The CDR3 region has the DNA TGTGCCAGCAGCCAAGATGATCATAGCACAGATACGCAGTATTTT.